Shown below are 3 T cell receptor beta chains from a single sample sequenced in a study of T cell repertoires in cytomegalovirus infection. These receptors' targets are unknown. TCRdb recomputed calls from the reads with MiXCR, one row per CDR3 protein. Of about 400,000 distinct CDR3 sequences detected, approximately 30% appear once; the ten largest clones hold roughly 13%. Sequences were derived from cultured PBMCs, sampled from culture after CMV antigen stimulation. Receptors were obtained from a human donor in good health (CMV status not recorded). Some clones in this sample may be carry-over from other donors' samples.

CDR3 bases: TGTGCCAGTAGTAAAGCCAGCAATCAGCCCCAGCATTTT. This translates into CASSKASNQPQHF. J is TRBJ1-5 and V is TRBV19, with unresolved D. The CDR3 totals 13 residues. V dropped 4 bases and J dropped 1 base, with 5 bases sitting between them. Germline lookup yields CDR1 LNHDA and CDR2 SQIVND (reference sequence).

This clonotype was detected ten times or more. The rearrangement joins TRBV20-1 to TRBJ2-7; TRBD2 matches 13 bases. The CDR3 is 21 amino acids. After removal of 1 base from V and 0 bases from J, the junction contained 18 bases not matched to a gene. In germline, CDR1 is DFQATT, CDR2 SNEGSKA (reference sequence). The CDR3 loop is CSARAPLGTSGTHQFSYEQYF. CDR3 nucleotide sequence: TGCAGTGCTAGAGCCCCCCTCGGGACTAGCGGGACCCACCAATTCTCCTACGAGCAGTACTTC.

This chain links TRBV7-2 with TRBJ2-7; D gene unclear. Germline CDR1 reads SGHTA; CDR2 reads FQGNSA. The CDR3 is 13 amino acids. V was cut by 1 base and J by 3 bases, with 7 bases left in between. In nucleotides, the CDR3 is TGTGCCAGCAGCTTAGTCAGGAACTACGAGCAGTACGTC. Protein: CASSLVRNYEQYV.